One T cell receptor beta chain is described in this entry. What it recognizes is unknown. The data were taken from a study of T-cell reconstitution after alpha-beta-depleted transplantation in children. CDR1 and CDR2 (germline): SGDLS, YYNGEE. V lost 3 bases and J lost 10; bases outside the gene matches: 4. There are 15 residues in the CDR3. Overall study findings and caveats: When one year had passed after transplant, most T-cell counts and diversity came from newly produced T cells.

Preparing the TCRbeta library involved the use of unique molecular identifiers. MiXCR, run by TCRdb on the PCR reads, gives a single entry per CDR3 protein. The table includes about 210,000 distinct CDR3 sequences, approximately 15% detected once. The chain carries TRBV9 and TRBJ2-1; 16 bases line up with TRBD2. This TCR derives from a male patient between 2 and 15 years old who had a stem cell transplant for acute lymphoblastic leukemia, so the T cells may come from the graft donor. The sequencing here drew on PBMCs, mostly from graft donor cells, taken 360 days after TCRalphabeta/CD19-depleted stem cell transplant. The CDR3 region is CASSAGTSGGAEQFF. CDR3 nucleotides: TGTGCCAGCAGCGCCGGGACTAGCGGGGGGGCCGAGCAGTTCTTC.